Below are 20 T cell receptor beta chains sequenced from a single sample in a study of CD8 T cells in ankylosing spondylitis. Each CDR3 protein is one row after TCRdb ran MiXCR on the 5' RACE reads. Of just over 300,000 distinct CDR3 sequences listed, less than 25% are singletons. The material sequenced was blood, either unsorted or a sorted T cell fraction (not recorded which). The receptors originated from a female donor with ankylosing spondylitis or in good health (not recorded which).

The genes are TRBV5-4 and TRBJ2-2; no reliable D call. This CDR3 has 18 residues. V lost 4 bases and J lost 1, with 20 bases in between. Germline assignment: CDR1 SGHNT and CDR2 YYREEE (reference sequence). Written as DNA, the CDR3 is TGTGCCAGCAGCAATTGGGGAAAGGCGCGCAAGAACACCGGGGAGCTGTTTTTT. Translation gives CASSNWGKARKNTGELFF.

CDR3 DNA: TGCAGGCTCGGGCCTAAACTAAGGAGGAAGACCCAGTACTTC. Translated, it gives CRLGPKLRRKTQYF. The chain carries TRBV20-1 and TRBJ2-5, with D possibly TRBD2 on 5 matching bases. The CDR3 runs 14 residues. Germline assignment: CDR1 DFQATT and CDR2 SNEGSKA (reference sequence).

The J gene is TRBJ2-7, the V gene TRBV7-2, with D unresolved. The CDR3 has 13 residues. Germline-derived CDR1 and CDR2 are SGHTA and FQGNSA. Trimming left V 5 bases short and J 3 bases short, with 11 bases between. CDR3 in DNA: TGTGCCAGCAGCACACCGCCAATCTACGAGCAGTACTTC. It encodes CASSTPPIYEQYF.

This clonotype was observed a handful of times. CDR3 in amino acids: CSAAGTSGRTTHADTQYF. The DNA for the CDR3 is TGCAGTGCTGCGGGGACGTCTGGGAGAACCACCCACGCGGATACGCAGTATTTT. The chain joins TRBV20-1 to TRBJ2-3; D might be TRBD2 (6 bases). V lost 5 bases and J 6 bases, leaving 30 bases between the germline ends. Germline CDR1 is DFQATT and CDR2 is SNEGSKA (reference sequence). The CDR3 is 18 residues long.

This clonotype showed up just a few times. The DNA for the CDR3 is TGTGCCAGCAGCTTAGAGGCCAGGCAGGAGACCCAGTACTTC. As protein: CASSLEARQETQYF. The chain joins TRBV7-2 to TRBJ2-5, with D unresolved. Per the germline V gene, CDR1 is SGHTA and CDR2 is FQGNSA. This CDR3 is built from 14 residues. Trimming removed 1 base from V and 5 bases from J, with 11 bases in between. Full variable domain (missing parts from reference TRBV7-2 and TRBJ2-5): GAGVSQSPSNKVTEKGKDVELRCDPISGHTALYWYRQSLGQGLEFLIYFQGNSAPDKSGLPSDRFSAERTGGSVSTLTIQRTQQEDSAVYLCASSLEARQETQYFGPGTRLLVL.

The V gene is TRBV6-6, the J gene TRBJ2-7; D remains unclear. The CDR3 runs to 13 residues. The V gene's germline CDR1 is MNHNY and CDR2 SVGAGI (reference sequence). Trimming took off 5 bases at V and 1 base at J, with 9 bases between the two ends. This CDR3 is CASSHLVSYEQYF. CDR3 DNA: TGTGCCAGCAGTCATCTGGTATCCTACGAGCAGTACTTC.

The chain employs TRBV30 and TRBJ2-7; D not certain. CDR1 and CDR2 (germline): GTSNPN, SVGIG (reference sequence). This CDR3 region has 11 residues. Trimming took 3 bases from V and 4 from J, leaving 7 bases between them. DNA of the CDR3: TGTGCCTGGAGCCAAGAATACGAGCAGTACTTC. Translating it yields CAWSQEYEQYF.

This chain connects TRBV9 to TRBJ2-1, with unresolved D. The germline V gene has CDR1 SGDLS and CDR2 YYNGEE. Trimming stripped 0 bases from V and 9 bases from J, with 16 bases between. The CDR3 spans 15 residues. DNA of the CDR3: TGTGCCAGCAGCGTAGGAGTCACTACCCCCCTTGAGCAGTTCTTC. It codes for CASSVGVTTPLEQFF.

A few counts support this clonotype. This sequence joins TRBV27 and TRBJ2-7; D is perhaps TRBD2 (6 bases). Trimming shortened V by 6 bases and J by 4 bases, and 13 bases separated the two germline ends. Germline V gene data show CDR1 as MNHEY and CDR2 as SMNVEV (reference sequence). The CDR3 consists of 13 residues. CDR3 amino acids: CASRLATGYEQYF. Here the CDR3 DNA reads TGTGCCAGCAGACTAGCTACGGGGTACGAGCAGTACTTC.

This clonotype appeared a few times. The chain joins TRBV29-1 to TRBJ2-1; 7 bases are a match to TRBD2. The CDR3 sequence is 12 residues long. The J segment lost 5 bases and the V segment lost 2 bases, leaving 0 bases of the junction unmatched. Germline V lookup: CDR1 SQVTM, CDR2 ANQGSEA. CDR3 nucleotides: TGCAGCGTTGAAAGCGGGGACAATGAGCAGTTCTTC. This sequence encodes CSVESGDNEQFF.

This clonotype was detected ten times or more. V usage is TRBV29-1 and J usage is TRBJ1-2; D unresolved. This CDR3 comprises 10 residues. The germline V and J ends were trimmed by 7 bases and 5 bases, with 8 bases remaining between them. The germline gives CDR1 SQVTM, CDR2 ANQGSEA. The CDR3 nucleotides are TGCAGCGCATCGGGATATGGCTACACCTTC. Protein: CSASGYGYTF.

This clonotype showed up just a few times. In nucleotides, the CDR3 is TGTGCCAGTAGTATCCGGGCCGAGGAACTGTTTTTT. It specifies CASSIRAEELFF. V gene TRBV19 combines with J gene TRBJ1-4; D unresolved. The CDR3 covers 12 residues. Germline V gene data show CDR1 as LNHDA and CDR2 as SQIVND (reference sequence). Trimming stripped 3 bases from V and 12 bases from J, with 11 bases between. The full variable domain, with the rest looked up from reference TRBV19 and TRBJ1-4, is DGGITQSPKYLFRKEGQNVTLSCEQNLNHDAMYWYRQDPGQGLRLIYYSQIVNDFQKGDIAEGYSVSREKKESFPLTVTSAQKNPTAFYLCASSIRAEELFFGSGTQLSVL.

CDR3 bases: TGCGCCAGCAGAGGGATAGGGTCTGGGGCCAACGTCCTGACTTTC. This codes for CASRGIGSGANVLTF. J is TRBJ2-6 and V is TRBV5-1, with unresolved D. V lost 5 bases and J lost 1, with 10 bases in between. The CDR3 contains 15 residues. Per germline, CDR1 SGHRS and CDR2 YFSETQ.

This clonotype was seen repeatedly, ten times or more. V and J are TRBV29-1 and TRBJ2-1; no clear D. The V gene's germline CDR1 is SQVTM and CDR2 ANQGSEA. V was trimmed by 5 bases and J by 3 bases, leaving 11 bases between them. The CDR3 runs to 13 residues. CDR3 DNA: TGCAGCGTTACCCGAGGCAGCTACAATGAGCAGTTCTTC. Translation: CSVTRGSYNEQFF.

The rearrangement joins TRBV24-1 to TRBJ1-2; D is ambiguous. V was shortened by 5 bases and J by 4 bases, with 10 bases between the two germline ends. From germline, CDR1 is KGHDR and CDR2 SFDVKD. The CDR3 totals 13 residues. This CDR3 is CATSVPRPYGYTF. The CDR3 DNA sequence: TGTGCCACCAGTGTCCCGCGGCCCTATGGCTACACCTTC.

The chain combines TRBV3-1 with TRBJ2-3, with TRBD2 matching 10 bases. Germline V CDR1 and CDR2: LGHDT, YNNKEL (reference sequence). The V gene end was trimmed by 6 bases and the J gene end by 4 bases; junction bases not matched to a gene: 7. CDR3 length: 15 amino acids. The CDR3 bases are TGTGCCAGCAGGCGGCTAGCGGGAGTCCCAGATACGCAGTATTTT. Protein sequence: CASRRLAGVPDTQYF.

The gene calls are TRBV6-2 or TRBV6-3 and TRBJ2-1; 12 bases fit TRBD2. This CDR3 spans 15 amino acids. Trimming cost V 7 bases and J 9 bases; bases outside gene matches: 10. Germline V CDR1 and CDR2: MNHEY, SVGEGT. The CDR3 nucleotides read TGTGCCAGCAATAACCAACGACTAGCGGGAGTTGAGCAGTTCTTC. Amino acids: CASNNQRLAGVEQFF.

This clonotype was counted at least ten times. This chain uses TRBV6-2 or TRBV6-3 with TRBJ2-1; 7 positions agree with TRBD2. Germline CDR1 is MNHEY and CDR2 is SVGEGT. V shed 3 bases and J 0 bases; nucleotides not matched to a gene: 11. The CDR3 loop spans 18 amino acids. The CDR3 region has the DNA TGTGCCAGCAGTTATATTCCGGGAGGCCCGAGCTCCTACAATGAGCAGTTCTTC. Amino acid sequence: CASSYIPGGPSSYNEQFF.

This clonotype was detected many times. The CDR3 sequence: CSVEALLNTEAFF. Here the CDR3 DNA reads TGCAGCGTTGAGGCACTTTTGAACACTGAAGCTTTCTTT. The rearrangement links TRBV29-1 to TRBJ1-1; no definite D call. V was pared by 3 bases and J by 0 bases, with 8 bases between. The CDR3 covers 13 residues. In germline, CDR1 is SQVTM, CDR2 ANQGSEA.

The chain links TRBV7-9 to TRBJ2-5; either TRBD1 or TRBD2 may fit D (5 bases each). V was cut by 5 bases and J by 4 bases, with 17 bases left in between. Looked up from germline, CDR1 is SEHNR and CDR2 is FQNEAQ (reference sequence). The CDR3 has 15 residues. The CDR3 nucleotides read TGTGCCAGCAGCGGGGTTGTAGGGACCCCAGAGACCCAGTACTTC. Translation: CASSGVVGTPETQYF.